This T cell receptor (beta chain) was obtained from a study of blood T cell repertoires in COVID-19. Study-wide context: COVID-19 samples collected from the United States, Italy and Spain covered acute and convalescent phases.

The CDR3 covers 13 residues. Trimming stripped 5 bases from V and 9 bases from J, with 16 bases between. Germline V gene data show CDR1 as MNHEY and CDR2 as SMNVEV (reference sequence). In the study's own analysis: The authors estimated nucleated cell counts from reference gene primer amplification. Measured with immunoSEQ multiplex PCR; TCRdb has only the in-frame clones, and not every one. V and J calls and clone size follow that table, whereas D and trimming were derived from the DNA. The sample consists of around 70,000 clones, more than 85% of them appearing once. Sequenced sample: peripheral blood. This sequence joins TRBV27 and TRBJ2-5; TRBD2 is a possible D gene (6 bases). The source is a woman aged 60 to 75 with active COVID-19. This CDR3 reads CASSHKRVAAQYF. CDR3 coding DNA: TGTGCCAGCAGTCACAAGCGGGTCGCGGCCCAGTACTTC.